The 11 T cell receptor beta chains below were found in one sample sequenced in a study of T cell responses to AZD1222 COVID-19 vaccine. Here immunoSEQ multiplex PCR was the method, and the copy in TCRdb shows in-frame clones only, minus some. In the table there are about 120,000 clones, 88% of which are singletons. The specimen was peripheral blood, collected on day 0 of MenACWY control vaccination. All receptors come from an adult in good health.

The genes are TRBV9 and TRBJ2-7, with D tentatively TRBD1 (6 bases). The V gene's germline CDR1 is SGDLS and CDR2 YYNGEE. The CDR3 runs 14 residues. The ends were cut back, 4 bases at V and 3 bases at J, with 14 bases in the middle. The CDR3 protein is CASSLGQTGYEQYF. In DNA, the CDR3 is TGTGCCAGCAGCCTCGGACAGACCGGCTACGAGCAGTACTTC.

This rearrangement joins TRBV6-5 to TRBJ2-7, with D unclear. CDR1 and CDR2 (germline): MNHEY, SVGAGI. V lost 10 bases to trimming and J lost 5 bases, with 21 bases between them. This CDR3 region has 14 residues. The CDR3 protein is CATQPTWGTDEQYF. In DNA, the CDR3 is TGTGCCACCCAACCCACCTGGGGAACGGACGAGCAGTACTTC.

V usage is TRBV7-9 and J usage is TRBJ2-7; D may be TRBD2 (6 bases). CDR3 length: 13 residues. The V end lost 5 bases, the J end lost 7 bases, and 15 bases lay between the germline ends. Looked up from germline, CDR1 is SEHNR and CDR2 is FQNEAQ (reference sequence). The CDR3 loop is CASSDSGTQEQYF. The CDR3 coding sequence is TGTGCCAGCAGCGATAGCGGTACCCAGGAGCAGTACTTC.

The chain carries TRBV6-5 and TRBJ1-5; D is ambiguous. Between the trimmed V and J ends, which lost 0 bases and 4 bases, there was a span of 7 bases. Germline CDR1 reads MNHEY; CDR2 reads SVGAGI. This CDR3 region has 14 residues. Here the CDR3 DNA reads TGTGCCAGCAGTTACTCGATCGGGAATCAGCCCCAGCATTTT. Amino acid sequence: CASSYSIGNQPQHF.

This sequence joins TRBV28 and TRBJ1-6, with unresolved D. In germline, CDR1 is MDHEN, CDR2 SYDVKM. V was cut by 6 bases and J by 7 bases, with 13 bases left in between. CDR3 length: 14 amino acids. The CDR3 here is CASRPTAGNSPLHF. The CDR3 DNA reads TGTGCCAGCAGACCTACGGCGGGGAATTCACCCCTCCACTTT. The complete variable domain, with remaining parts taken from reference TRBV28 and TRBJ1-6, reads DVKVTQSSRYLVKRTGEKVFLECVQDMDHENMFWYRQDPGLGLRLIYFSYDVKMKEKGDIPEGYSVSREKKERFSLILESASTNQTSMYLCASRPTAGNSPLHFGNGTRLTVT.

In this sample, this clone turned up a few times. The CDR3 DNA sequence: TGTGCCAGCAGTTTGTCCCCAAGGGGGGGCTACGAGCAGTACTTC. Translated, it gives CASSLSPRGGYEQYF. The chain combines TRBV28 with TRBJ2-7, with D perhaps TRBD2 (7 bases). CDR1 and CDR2 from the germline V gene are MDHEN and SYDVKM. Trimming left V 3 bases short and J 3 bases short, with 15 bases between. The CDR3 has 15 residues.

The CDR3 protein is CASRRSRDYGYTF. CDR3 bases: TGTGCCAGTCGTAGGTCGCGTGACTATGGCTACACCTTC. The chain joins TRBV19 to TRBJ1-2, with unresolved D. Germline loops: CDR1 LNHDA, CDR2 SQIVND (reference sequence). The CDR3 is 13 amino acids. V was trimmed by 8 bases and J by 3 bases, leaving 13 bases between them.

This chain uses TRBV14 with TRBJ1-1; D perhaps matches TRBD1 (6 bases). Germline V CDR1 and CDR2: SGHDN, FVKESK. The CDR3 has 12 residues. V was cut by 8 bases and J by 5 bases, with 12 bases left in between. CDR3 nucleotide sequence: TGTGCCAGCGGTGGGGGCAGTACTGAAGCTTTCTTT. It is translated as CASGGGSTEAFF.

The chain has TRBV10-1 and TRBJ2-1, with 8 bases matching TRBD2. CDR3 length: 16 amino acids. V lost 5 bases, J lost 15 bases, and 21 bases stayed unmatched. CDR1 is WNHNN, CDR2 SYGVQD, per germline (reference sequence). The CDR3 sequence: CASSPDGTRSSWGWFF. The DNA of the CDR3 is TGCGCCAGCAGTCCCGACGGGACTAGGAGCTCATGGGGATGGTTCTTC.

The chain has TRBV6-6 and TRBJ1-2, with 7 bases identical to TRBD1. The CDR3 sequence is 11 residues long. Per germline, CDR1 MNHNY and CDR2 SVGAGI (reference sequence). V shed 7 bases, J shed 7 bases, and the junction held 3 bases outside the gene matches. DNA of the CDR3: TGTGCCAGCAATGACAGGGCTGGCTACACCTTC. Its translation is CASNDRAGYTF.

The CDR3 sequence is CARDSRGFHYEQYF. CDR3 coding DNA: TGTGCCAGAGACTCCCGGGGATTCCACTACGAGCAGTACTTC. The rearrangement joins TRBV28 to TRBJ2-7; maybe TRBD2 (5 bases). Deletions cut 9 bases from V and 3 bases from J, with 18 bases between. Germline loops: CDR1 MDHEN, CDR2 SYDVKM. This CDR3 spans 14 amino acids.